These 31 T cell receptor beta chains were all obtained from the same sample, sequenced in a study of Graves' ophthalmopathy and Graves' hyperthyroidism (dated by TCRdb to the late 2010s). Instrument used: Illumina HiSeq 2000. TCR beta CDR3 regions were amplified from RNA transcripts for repertoire sequencing. HTBI primers and the Qiagen OneStep RT-PCR kit were used in a first-round RT-PCR, which was followed by a second-round multiplex PCR, size selection and purification. TCRdb cleaned the public reads at Q25 with fastp, built clones with MiXCR and kept in-frame beta chains. Here each entry gathers all rows of one CDR3 protein and keeps the most common genes and DNA. Across this sample there are roughly 480,000 distinct CDR3 sequences, with around an eighth seen only once. The top ten clonotypes cover 8% to 10% of the sample. The source material was blood. The receptors here all came from a woman in her thirties with Graves' ophthalmopathy. Donor details come from another sample of the same person, matched by shared clones.

The table lists this clonotype with many counts. In DNA, the CDR3 is TGCGCCAGCAGCCAAGATTGGAGGGCGAACACTGAAGCTTTCTTT. Protein: CASSQDWRANTEAFF. The J gene is TRBJ1-1, the V gene TRBV4-1; D is unclear. Germline CDR1 MGHRA, CDR2 YSYEKL. Trimming removed 0 bases at V and 1 base at J, with 9 bases between. The CDR3 spans 15 residues.

This clonotype was seen ten or more times. The rearrangement links TRBV12-3 or TRBV12-4 to TRBJ2-2; 8 bases map to TRBD2. The CDR3 spans 15 residues. The trim removed 6 bases at V and 7 bases at J, leaving 10 bases unmatched. The DNA of the CDR3 is TGTGCCAGCAGCTTCAGCGGGAGTCCTCGCGGGGAGCTGTTTTTT. Translating gives CASSFSGSPRGELFF.

This clonotype has at least ten counts. This chain joins TRBV28 and TRBJ2-5, with 7 nucleotides matching TRBD2. The germline CDR1 and CDR2 sequences are MDHEN and SYDVKM. V trimming: 5 bases; J trimming: 4 bases; junction bases outside the gene matches: 10. CDR3 length: 15 amino acids. CDR3 in amino acids: CASSTPGLAAETQYF. The CDR3 coding sequence is TGTGCCAGCAGTACCCCGGGGCTAGCGGCAGAGACCCAGTACTTC.

This clonotype has at least ten counts. This chain connects TRBV20-1 to TRBJ2-5; TRBD2 might be the D (6 bases). V was shortened by 0 bases and J by 13 bases, with 18 bases between the two germline ends. Germline values: CDR1 DFQATT, CDR2 SNEGSKA (reference sequence). CDR3 length: 13 amino acids. The CDR3 is CSARDQRGRATYF. CDR3 nucleotide sequence: TGCAGTGCTAGAGATCAACGGGGGAGAGCTACGTACTTC.

This clonotype was observed many times. The chain links TRBV6-5 to TRBJ2-7; D is undetermined. Trimming stripped 2 bases from V and 3 bases from J, with 8 bases between. There are 13 residues in the CDR3. CDR1 and CDR2 from the germline V gene are MNHEY and SVGAGI. The CDR3 spells CASSYQKNYEQYF. CDR3 DNA: TGTGCCAGCAGTTACCAGAAAAACTACGAGCAGTACTTC.

The chain couples TRBV12-3 or TRBV12-4 to TRBJ2-2; TRBD1 or TRBD2 may be the D gene (5 bases each). The CDR3 runs 17 residues. Deletions cut 6 bases from V and 6 bases from J, with 23 bases between. Here the CDR3 reads CASRLLRGPRRSGELFF. The CDR3 DNA reads TGTGCCAGCAGGCTACTCCGGGGACCCAGGCGATCCGGGGAGCTGTTTTTT.

This clonotype showed up just a few times. The chain links TRBV4-3 to TRBJ1-2; D gene unclear. This CDR3 spans 14 amino acids. Per the germline V gene, CDR1 is LGHNA and CDR2 is YSLEER. With 0 bases removed from V and 2 bases from J, the gap between germline ends came to 7 bases. CDR3: CASSQEIGNYGYTF. The CDR3, as DNA: TGCGCCAGCAGCCAAGAGATCGGGAACTATGGCTACACCTTC.

This clonotype was counted at least ten times. The genes are TRBV2 and TRBJ1-2; TRBD1 agrees at 10 bases. Germline V lookup: CDR1 SNHLY, CDR2 FYNNEI. The CDR3 consists of 14 residues. The ends lost 9 bases at V and 4 bases at J; junction bases unmatched: 8. The CDR3 coding sequence is TGTGCCAGTCAGTTCGGGACAGGGGCCTATGGCTACACCTTC. Translated, it gives CASQFGTGAYGYTF.

The genes are TRBV30 and TRBJ1-1; a weak D match, TRBD1 (6 bases). Trimming shortened V by 0 bases and J by 7 bases, and 18 bases separated the two germline ends. The CDR3 totals 15 residues. Germline lookup yields CDR1 GTSNPN and CDR2 SVGIG (reference sequence). The CDR3 nucleotides are TGTGCCTGGAGTGTCCCGACGTGGGGGGCCGGTGAAGCTTTCTTT. It encodes CAWSVPTWGAGEAFF.

This clonotype was recorded many times. This sequence joins TRBV29-1 and TRBJ1-2, with D unclear. The V gene's germline CDR1 is SQVTM and CDR2 ANQGSEA. This CDR3 comprises 14 residues. Trimming pared 2 bases from V and 0 bases from J, leaving 10 bases between. CDR3 amino acids: CSVEYGFSNYGYTF. The DNA of the CDR3 is TGCAGCGTTGAATACGGGTTTTCTAACTATGGCTACACCTTC. Together with reference TRBV29-1 and TRBJ1-2, the CDR3 gives the full variable domain: SAVISQKPSRDICQRGTSLTIQCQVDSQVTMMFWYRQQPGQSLTLIATANQGSEATYESGFVIDKFPISRPNLTFSTLTVSNMSPEDSSIYLCSVEYGFSNYGYTFGSGTRLTVV.

This clonotype was observed many times. CDR3 sequence (DNA): TGTGCCAGCAGGATGGACAGGGAATATGGCTACACCTTC. It encodes CASRMDREYGYTF. The genes are TRBV6-1 and TRBJ1-2; 8 bases map to TRBD1. The CDR3 loop spans 13 amino acids. The germline CDR1 and CDR2 sequences are MNHNS and SASEGT. V lost 6 bases and J lost 5; bases outside the gene matches: 5.

This clonotype was observed many times. The chain carries TRBV15 and TRBJ1-5, with a possible D match to TRBD1 (5 bases). The CDR3 consists of 14 residues. Germline-derived CDR1 and CDR2 are LNHNV and YYDKDF (reference sequence). The ends were cut back, 8 bases at V and 0 bases at J, with 11 bases in the middle. CDR3 loop: CATRGLNSNQPQHF. CDR3 in DNA: TGTGCCACCCGGGGACTGAATAGCAATCAGCCCCAGCATTTT.

The V gene is TRBV2, the J gene TRBJ2-1; 7 bases fit TRBD2. In germline, CDR1 is SNHLY, CDR2 FYNNEI. The CDR3 contains 17 residues. The ends lost 3 bases at V and 4 bases at J; junction bases unmatched: 12. CDR3 nucleotide sequence: TGTGCCAGCAGTGATTTTAGGGCTAGCGGAGGTTACAATGAGCAGTTCTTC. Protein product: CASSDFRASGGYNEQFF.

This clonotype was detected many times. The chain is built from TRBV12-3 or TRBV12-4 and TRBJ2-7; 8 bases agree with TRBD1. V was pared by 5 bases and J by 2 bases, with 5 bases of the junction left unmatched. This CDR3 has 14 amino acids. This CDR3 is CASSPLDRAYEQYF. DNA of the CDR3: TGTGCCAGCAGTCCCCTGGACAGGGCCTACGAGCAGTACTTC.

This clonotype was recorded at least ten times. The CDR3 loop is CASSRIVAQETQYF. In DNA form, the CDR3 reads TGTGCCAGCAGCCGAATTGTGGCCCAAGAGACCCAGTACTTC. The V call is TRBV11-1, the J call TRBJ2-5, with D uncertain. Germline CDR1 and CDR2: SGHAT and FQDESV (reference sequence). With 5 bases removed from V and 1 base from J, the gap between germline ends came to 11 bases. The CDR3 has 14 amino acids.

The J gene is TRBJ1-1, the V gene TRBV28; no definite D call. Per the germline V gene, CDR1 is MDHEN and CDR2 is SYDVKM. Trimming pared 7 bases from V and 1 base from J, leaving 16 bases between. The CDR3 sequence is 15 residues long. The CDR3 loop is CASIPTGIKNTEAFF. CDR3 nucleotides: TGTGCCAGCATCCCGACGGGGATTAAGAACACTGAAGCTTTCTTT.

This clonotype was detected many times. The gene calls are TRBV2 and TRBJ2-7; 7 bases are shared with TRBD1. Trimming removed 2 bases from V and 6 bases from J; junction bases left unmatched: 13. Germline CDR1 is SNHLY and CDR2 is FYNNEI. This CDR3 is 16 amino acids long. The CDR3 region is CASSESRGQRSSEQYF. CDR3 bases: TGTGCCAGCAGTGAAAGTAGGGGACAGCGATCAAGCGAGCAGTACTTC.

This clonotype came up many times. The chain is built from TRBV2 and TRBJ1-6, with TRBD1 matching over 10 bases. Germline CDR1 is SNHLY and CDR2 is FYNNEI. The V segment lost 5 bases and the J segment 7 bases; nucleotides outside the gene matches: 5. The CDR3 consists of 15 residues. The CDR3 region is CASSPRTGGNSPLHF. CDR3 in DNA: TGTGCCAGCAGTCCGCGGACAGGGGGAAATTCACCCCTCCACTTT.

This clonotype has at least ten counts. CDR3 region: CASSWDRDPRYEQYF. In nucleotides, the CDR3 is TGTGCCAGCAGTTGGGACCGGGACCCGAGGTACGAGCAGTACTTC. This chain joins TRBV6-2 or TRBV6-3 and TRBJ2-7; D assignment may be TRBD1 or TRBD2 (5 bases each). This CDR3 is built from 15 residues. The ends were cut back, 4 bases at V and 4 bases at J, with 17 bases in the middle. Germline loops: CDR1 MNHEY, CDR2 SVGEGT.

The V call is TRBV12-3 or TRBV12-4, the J call TRBJ2-7; TRBD1 agrees at 7 bases. Losses at the gene ends were 4 bases for V and 5 bases for J; bases not matched to a gene: 5. The CDR3 totals 13 residues. CDR3 loop: CASSSTGIHEQYF. The CDR3 DNA follows: TGTGCCAGCAGTTCGACAGGGATCCACGAGCAGTACTTC.

This clonotype was recorded at least ten times. This sequence joins TRBV27 and TRBJ1-3, with TRBD1 as a possible D gene (5 bases). CDR1 and CDR2 (germline): MNHEY, SMNVEV (reference sequence). The CDR3 runs to 17 residues. Trimming cost V 5 bases and J 0 bases, with 17 bases left between them. The CDR3 DNA reads as TGTGCCAGCAGTGGTACCGGGGCCCAGTTCTCTGGAAACACCATATATTTT. Translation: CASSGTGAQFSGNTIYF.

Ten or more counts support this clonotype. This chain uses TRBV24-1 with TRBJ2-2; 7 bases are a match to TRBD1. Germline-derived CDR1 and CDR2 are KGHDR and SFDVKD. Germline trimming cut 5 bases from V and 3 bases from J; bases unmatched to any gene: 5. This CDR3 contains 15 residues. CDR3 amino acids: CATSVRDRDTGELFF. The CDR3 nucleotides read TGTGCCACCAGTGTACGGGACAGAGACACCGGGGAGCTGTTTTTT.

In this sample, this clonotype turned up many times. This chain links TRBV6-5 with TRBJ2-5, with D perhaps TRBD2 (6 bases). Germline V gene sequence: CDR1 MNHEY, CDR2 SVGAGI. The CDR3 runs to 15 residues. V was clipped by 2 bases and J by 2 bases, with 12 bases between them. The DNA of the CDR3 is TGTGCCAGCAGTTACACGCGGGGAAATCAAGAGACCCAGTACTTC. It codes for CASSYTRGNQETQYF.

This clonotype was recorded many times. V usage is TRBV12-3 or TRBV12-4 and J usage is TRBJ2-5; no clear D gene. Trimming removed 5 bases from V and 4 bases from J, with 8 bases in between. This CDR3 is 12 amino acids long. CDR3 nucleotide sequence: TGTGCCAGCAGTCTCGACGGAGAGACCCAGTACTTC. This gives the protein CASSLDGETQYF.

This clonotype was counted a few times. In DNA form, the CDR3 reads TGTGCCTGGAGCGCTAACGGACAGGGGGTGAGTCAGCCCCAGCATTTT. Translated, it gives CAWSANGQGVSQPQHF. This chain uses TRBV30 with TRBJ1-5, with 10 bases fitting TRBD1. J was trimmed by 6 bases and V by 3 bases; bases with no gene match: 11. The V gene's germline CDR1 is GTSNPN and CDR2 SVGIG (reference sequence). The CDR3 extends over 16 amino acids. The full variable domain, in which reference TRBV30 and TRBJ1-5 provide the parts outside the CDR3, is SQTIHQWPATLVQPVGSPLSLECTVEGTSNPNLYWYRQAAGRGLQLLFYSVGIGQISSEVPQNLSASRPQDRQFILSSKKLLLSDSGFYLCAWSANGQGVSQPQHFGDGTRLSIL.

This clonotype was recorded at least ten times. The chain couples TRBV11-2 to TRBJ1-2; 8 nucleotides line up with TRBD1. Losses at the gene ends were 4 bases for V and 7 bases for J; bases not matched to a gene: 5. The V gene's germline CDR1 is SGHAT and CDR2 FQNNGV. The CDR3 contains 13 residues. CDR3 in amino acids: CASSYQGAGGYTF. Here the CDR3 DNA reads TGTGCCAGCAGCTATCAGGGGGCCGGTGGCTACACCTTC.

The rearrangement uses TRBV24-1 and TRBJ2-7; D unclear. This CDR3 spans 15 amino acids. Trimming removed 2 bases from V and 0 bases from J, with 10 bases in between. Germline V CDR1 and CDR2: KGHDR, SFDVKD. CDR3 in DNA: TGTGCCACCAGTGATTCGGCAGGTCCCTCCTACGAGCAGTACTTC. Amino acids: CATSDSAGPSYEQYF.

Ten or more counts support this clonotype. J is TRBJ2-7 and V is TRBV20-1; 14 bases align to TRBD2. This CDR3 is 18 amino acids long. The junction had 12 bases not matched to a gene; V was cut back by 5 bases and J by 0 bases. Germline V gene lookup returns CDR1 DFQATT and CDR2 SNEGSKA (reference sequence). CDR3: CSAFSGTSGGGGSYEQYF. CDR3 DNA: TGCAGTGCTTTCTCCGGGACTAGCGGGGGAGGCGGCTCCTACGAGCAGTACTTC.

As concerns this clonotype: A much larger clone sits a single nucleotide away, making a read error possible. This CDR3 fails to terminate in the conserved phenylalanine or tryptophan, so it likely reflects a read error. This sequence joins TRBV29-1 and TRBJ2-7, with D perhaps TRBD2 (7 bases). Between the trimmed V and J ends, which lost 5 bases and 2 bases, there was a span of 13 bases. The CDR3 has 13 amino acids. Germline V gene sequence: CDR1 SQVTM, CDR2 ANQGSEA. The CDR3 region has the DNA TGCAGCGTTTCGGCGGGGGCCGCCTACGAGCAGTACTTG. This gives the protein CSVSAGAAYEQYL.

This clonotype was observed a few times. The chain couples TRBV5-6 to TRBJ2-5, with D unresolved. Deletions cut 2 bases from V and 2 bases from J, with 7 bases between. This CDR3 spans 13 amino acids. Germline V gives CDR1 SGHDT, CDR2 YYEEEE. CDR3 loop: CASSFPNQETQYF. The CDR3 nucleotides are TGTGCCAGCAGCTTCCCGAATCAAGAGACCCAGTACTTC.

At least ten counts were recorded for this clonotype. V usage is TRBV6-2 or TRBV6-3 and J usage is TRBJ1-5; D not resolved. Per the germline V gene, CDR1 is MNHEY and CDR2 is SVGEGT. The CDR3 is 12 amino acids. Trimming removed 7 bases from V and 2 bases from J, with 6 bases in between. CDR3 nucleotides: TGTGCCAGCACCGACGGCAATCAGCCCCAGCATTTT. Its protein product is CASTDGNQPQHF.